This T cell receptor beta chain was found in a study of cytomegalovirus exposure and HLA in healthy donors (dated by TCRdb to between 2016 and 2019). About the study as a whole: An earlier analysis of 550 to 700 of the donors reported 250 to 300 Gb of sequence data and roughly 110 million unique TCR beta sequences from 150 million to 200 million T cells. Roughly 300 gigabases of sequencing data and tens of millions of unique TCR sequences were included in an early release covering roughly 700 HLA-typed donors. Among the 398 genotyped donors, around 81% belonged to the genetic ancestry cluster associated with self-reported Caucasian donors. The study aimed to test whether cataloging public T cell receptors could reveal signatures of past pathogen exposure. The study used immunosequencing to profile the T cell repertoires of approximately 630 subjects and linked those repertoires to cytomegalovirus serostatus. Besides the first cohort of hundreds of subjects, a separate validation cohort made up of 120 different subjects was used. The study combined high-throughput TCR immunosequencing, statistical association of individual TCRs with disease status, and machine learning to predict cytomegalovirus infection status. A later analysis re-analyzed previously published TCR beta repertoires from roughly 600 donors and added high-resolution HLA genotyping to study TCR occurrence patterns. Rather than using new phenotypic data, the later analysis identified candidate immune exposures from TCR beta sequences and from how often those sequences occurred across donors. An earlier analysis of about 620 of the donors applied high-throughput TCR beta sequencing to assess whether each TCR beta V gene segment acted as functional or pseudogenic. Donor age, sex, ethnicity and CMV serostatus were compiled together with the repertoire data. In a later genetic analysis, genome-wide SNP genotypes for about 55% of the roughly 700 donors were used, and that subset was treated as a discovery cohort. Every repertoire in the discovery cohort had been generated on one and the same sequencing platform. Both class I and class II loci were covered by HLA typing, at four-digit resolution. Typing coverage differed by locus: A, B, C, DRB1 and DQB1 were typed in roughly 620-630 donors, DQA1 in about 500, DPA1 in 600 to 610, and DPB1 in just under 480. Several DR-DQ haplotypes were treated as single units for association and clustering because of strong linkage in the cohort. Among some 400 genotyped donors of the cohort, an average of 235,054 unique TCR beta nucleotide sequences were sequenced per donor, around 18% of them non-productive.

Broader findings and caveats from the paper: The cohort was sequenced for TCR beta chains only, and without alpha or paired-chain data the features that could be detected were limited. Because counts were too low, around 18 rarely observed V segments, including chromosome 9 orphons, were left out of the earlier analysis of several hundred of the donors. The 87-base-pair reads could not distinguish some IMGT-functional V segments, including TRBV6-2 and TRBV6-3, so those segments were excluded. In a later genetic analysis, a missense DCLRE1C variant was associated with V-gene and J-gene trimming of TCR beta chains, and the association was replicated in an independent cohort. A later analysis reported that several top co-occurrence clusters appeared linked to parvovirus B19, influenza, CMV and Epstein-Barr virus. According to a later analysis, TCR association rates differed among HLA loci, with DRB1 alleles showing the most associated TCRs and HLA-C alleles showing the fewest. A further reported finding was that TCR beta sequences accurately predicted the HLA-A and HLA-B alleles for most subjects in the first cohort. When HLA alleles, especially DR and DQ, strongly co-occurred, TCR associations were difficult to assign to individual alleles. Because some donors lacked HLA typing at each locus, the association tests relied only on the typed subset. According to the authors, the approach could potentially be generalized to other disease states and immunological phenotypes. According to a later genetic analysis, donors in an Asian-associated ancestry cluster had fewer N-insertions in productive TCRs than the roughly 700-donor mean. A later analysis associated 17,000 or so TCR beta sequences with specific HLA alleles at a false discovery rate of 0.05. In a later analysis, most CMV-associated TCR beta chains were found to appear HLA-restricted, with HLA associations seemingly driven largely by CMV exposure. A cluster of highly shared sequence variants was judged likely to represent a technical artifact of the sequencing pipeline. Correlated functional status among segregating V segments might be attributable to linkage disequilibrium, but an unknown experimental factor could not be ruled out. A few of the identified cytomegalovirus-associated TCR beta chains were confirmed in vitro to be specific for cytomegalovirus antigens. Across donors, most TCR sequences were observed very rarely, whereas some public TCRs were present in many individuals. In a later analysis, HLA-associated TCR beta chains were found to be more clonally expanded and to have lower generation probabilities than equally common non-associated chains. The study gave a list of over 150 TCR beta chains associated with cytomegalovirus. Broadly in line with IMGT annotations, most TCR beta V segments showed up in productive rearrangements about 87% or about 30% of the time in an earlier analysis of about 500 of the donors. Presence/absence analyses assumed roughly uniform sequencing depth across donors, an assumption that may not hold. Immune exposure information for the cohort was limited to CMV serostatus. The classifier was reported to diagnose cytomegalovirus status with high specificity and sensitivity in both the original and validation cohorts.

The library was generated by the immunoSEQ multiplex PCR assay. The multiplex PCR relied on a mix of 60 forward primers for TCR Vbeta segments and 13 reverse primers for TCR Jbeta segments. Amplification of the CDR3 region of rearranged TCR beta genes was performed with a multiplex PCR assay on genomic DNA. Amplified TCR beta libraries were sequenced as 87-base-pair reads on the Illumina HiSeq System. Regarding the original processing steps: A later analysis tallied around 80 million unique TCR beta chains across the 660 or so repertoires, and some 10 million of those chains were shared by two or more donors. Raw reads were error-corrected and collapsed into unique sequences by a nearest-neighbor algorithm in which closely related sequences were merged to remove PCR and sequencing errors. V, D and J gene segments were assigned by aligning CDR3 sequences to IMGT reference sequences. For a sequence to be retained, a match of at least six nucleotides was required to both a V gene segment and a J gene segment. Rearrangements were classified as productive when the CDR3 lacked stop codons and remained in frame with V and J, and all other rearrangements were classified as non-productive. Following IMGT convention, CDR3 was defined as the stretch from the second conserved V-encoded cysteine up to the conserved J-encoded phenylalanine. The earlier analysis of roughly 590 of the donors excluded sequences that lacked an unambiguous match to a single V gene segment. An earlier analysis of fewer than 750 of the donors called V segments functional above 56.7% productive rearrangements and segregating when the between-donor standard deviation exceeded 5%. To diagnose cytomegalovirus status from the catalog of TCR beta chain sequences, a statistical classification framework was built. In a later analysis, V and J genes were assigned by comparing TCR nucleotide sequences against IMGT/GENE-DB human TR gene sequences. A later analysis assigned CDR3 sequences and most-parsimonious VDJ recombination scenarios with the TCRdist pipeline. In a later analysis, each TCR beta chain was defined by its CDR3 amino acid sequence together with its V-gene family, and reads without a unique V-gene family were excluded. In a later analysis, fewer than 600 highly shared, low-generation-probability nucleotide sequences were removed to address suspected cross-contamination and a sequencing artifact. A later analysis calculated a clonal expansion index for each public chain from normalized within-repertoire ranks of inferred template counts. In a later analysis, generation probabilities were computed with a VDJ recombination model fitted to out-of-frame rearrangements, and the resulting probabilities were checked against IGoR. In a later analysis, TCR-TCR, TCR-HLA and TCR-CMV co-occurrence was scored with hypergeometric tests, and a repertoire-size bias correction was applied to TCR pairs. In a later analysis, false discovery rates were estimated by permuting HLA or CMV assignments 20 times. In a later analysis, co-occurring TCRs were grouped using DBSCAN, and TCRdist sequence similarity was added for clustering within HLA-allele-positive subsets. Repertoires with fewer than 30,000 or more than 120,000 public chains were left out of co-occurrence clustering, as were about 5 repertoires with anomalous nucleotide sharing. As stored in TCRdb, this immuneACCESS dataset retains in-frame rearrangements with V and J assigned. A fraction of the clones does not appear; measured against another copy, unresolved V genes explain less than half of the discrepancy, and the remainder lacks a known reason. Clonal size and the V and J genes are those of that table, whereas D and trimming came from the DNA. The sample table shows about 190,000 clones, and roughly four fifths are seen once. Of the sample, 3.1% is held by the ten largest clones.

The germline V gene encodes CDR1 LNHDA and CDR2 SQIVND (reference sequence). The CDR3 starts with the cysteine, ends with the phenylalanine, and has 16 residues. Kept here is only the CDR3 DNA, which spans 48 bases and is read in frame from base 1. Clipping removes 4 bases from V and 3 bases from J, with 8 as the unmatched junction base count. In total, approximately 700 healthy bone marrow donors made up the cohort. All cohort members were sampled while nominally healthy, although unrecorded immune exposures were likely present. The donor was CMV seropositive and belonged to the group of 250 to 350 seropositive cohort members. Every donor gave a peripheral blood sample, and the peripheral blood mononuclear cells from that sample were used for TCR beta sequencing. The Qiagen DNeasy Blood Extraction Kit was used to extract genomic DNA from the blood cell samples. Concerning this clone: Its antigen is still unknown. No much larger clonotype is one base removed from it; base qualities were not supplied.

Sequencing was done on a sample of PBMCs. The rearranged segments are TRBV19 and TRBJ2-2, with 7 bases in between that match TRBD1. The TCR sequence derives from a woman in her twenties or thirties in good health and CMV-seropositive. The CDR3 amino acid sequence is: CASSTRTGTYTGELFF. The sequence in DNA is TGTGCCAGTAGTACACGGACAGGAACTTACACCGGGGAGCTGTTTTTT.